This T cell receptor beta chain was identified during a study of neurological immune-mediated disorders. In the case of this clonotype: A much larger clone lies a single base off, so this may be a read error.

A single record per CDR3 protein comes from TCRdb applying MiXCR to the 5' RACE reads. The table shows about 66,000 distinct CDR3 sequences, with roughly 4.5% occurring only once. The V gene's germline CDR1 is MNHNY and CDR2 SVGAGI (reference sequence). This CDR3 has 14 amino acids. The J gene is TRBJ2-3, the V gene TRBV6-6; either TRBD1 or TRBD2 may fit D (5 bases each). Input material: PBMCs. The TCR sequence derives from an older woman with multiple sclerosis. The CDR3 coding sequence is TGTGCCAGCAGTTATGTGGGACGCACAGATACGCGGTATTTT. This encodes CASSYVGRTDTRYF.